What follows are 27 T cell receptor beta chains derived from one specimen sequenced in a study of CD8 T cells in ankylosing spondylitis. Their antigens remain unidentified. Study-wide findings and caveats: A motif in TCR beta, a set of under ten highly homologous variants, appeared characteristic of ankylosing spondylitis blood.

TCRdb re-called the 5' RACE reads through MiXCR, storing one row per CDR3 protein. Of some 840,000 distinct CDR3 sequences listed, about an eighth were seen once; the top ten hold 0.51%. Sequenced input: blood, either unsorted or a sorted T cell fraction (not recorded which). Receptor source: a male donor with ankylosing spondylitis.

This clonotype has more than one count but fewer than ten. The rearrangement links TRBV20-1 to TRBJ2-3, with 11 nucleotides matching TRBD2. CDR1 and CDR2 from the germline V gene are DFQATT and SNEGSKA (reference sequence). CDR3 length equals 15 residues. J gave up 4 bases and V 3 bases, and 6 bases lay outside the gene matches. As DNA, the CDR3 is TGCAGTGCTAGCCTTAGCGGGAGGGCCTCAGATACGCAGTATTTT. Protein sequence: CSASLSGRASDTQYF.

This clonotype was observed at least ten times. The chain has TRBV12-3 or TRBV12-4 and TRBJ2-2; D may be TRBD1 (5 bases). The CDR3 runs 16 residues. With 6 bases removed from V and 0 bases from J, the gap between germline ends came to 14 bases. In DNA, the CDR3 is TGTGCCAGCAGCAACAGGACATTCGCGAACACCGGGGAGCTGTTTTTT. Its protein is CASSNRTFANTGELFF.

The table lists this clonotype with a few counts. This chain connects TRBV28 to TRBJ2-7; D possibly uses TRBD1 or TRBD2 (5 bases each). V was trimmed by 3 bases and J by 4 bases, leaving 13 bases between them. The CDR3 has 14 amino acids. CDR1 and CDR2 (germline): MDHEN, SYDVKM. The CDR3 DNA is TGTGCCAGCAGTTTGCCGGGGACGCAATACGAGCAGTACTTC. Translated: CASSLPGTQYEQYF.

The J gene is TRBJ2-7, the V gene TRBV4-3; TRBD2 matches 12 bases. This CDR3 has 16 amino acids. Germline CDR1 and CDR2: LGHNA and YSLEER. V lost 4 bases, J lost 4 bases, and 8 bases stayed unmatched. The CDR3 DNA reads TGCGCCAGCAGCCTAGGAGCCGGGACTAGCGGGTACGAGCAGTACTTC. Residues: CASSLGAGTSGYEQYF.

There are a few counts of this clonotype. The chain employs TRBV5-1 and TRBJ2-3; a weak D match, TRBD2 (6 bases). V lost 5 bases to trimming and J lost 3 bases, with 10 bases between them. The CDR3 length is 13 residues. Germline V gene sequence: CDR1 SGHRS, CDR2 YFSETQ. The DNA of the CDR3 is TGCGCCAGCAGTGGAGGGGAAACAGATACGCAGTATTTT. Translation gives CASSGGETDTQYF.

This clonotype appeared a few times. CDR3 protein: CASSWTAGGEKLFF. The DNA of the CDR3 is TGCGCCAGCAGCTGGACAGCGGGTGGTGAAAAACTGTTTTTT. The rearrangement links TRBV5-1 to TRBJ1-4; TRBD1 is a possible D gene (6 bases). V lost 3 bases, J lost 7 bases, and 13 bases lay in between. CDR1 and CDR2 from the germline V gene are SGHRS and YFSETQ. CDR3 length: 14 residues.

This chain connects TRBV3-1 to TRBJ2-1, with a tentative D call TRBD2 (5 bases). CDR3 size: 17 residues. Germline V CDR1 and CDR2: LGHDT, YNNKEL (reference sequence). Trimming shortened V by 5 bases and J by 8 bases, and 25 bases separated the two germline ends. The CDR3, as DNA: TGTGCCAGCAGCTTCCTTTGGAGCGGCCCGACGGCCGATGAGCAGTTCTTC. Translating it yields CASSFLWSGPTADEQFF.

This clonotype was seen a few times. This chain connects TRBV5-1 to TRBJ2-5; D is possibly TRBD2 (5 bases). V was trimmed by 0 bases and J by 2 bases, leaving 11 bases between them. The CDR3 consists of 15 residues. The germline CDR1 and CDR2 sequences are SGHRS and YFSETQ. This CDR3 reads CASSLEAVIQETQYF. Here the CDR3 DNA reads TGCGCCAGCAGCTTGGAAGCGGTTATACAAGAGACCCAGTACTTC.

The rearrangement uses TRBV20-1 and TRBJ2-3; 7 bases line up with TRBD1. With V trimmed by 3 bases and J by 2 bases, 2 bases remained unmatched. The CDR3 consists of 13 residues. Germline lookup yields CDR1 DFQATT and CDR2 SNEGSKA (reference sequence). CDR3 loop: CSARTGNTDTQYF. The CDR3 DNA reads as TGCAGTGCTAGGACAGGGAACACAGATACGCAGTATTTT.

This clonotype was recorded at least ten times. The gene calls are TRBV4-2 and TRBJ2-1, with 12 bases matching TRBD2. The CDR3 sequence is 15 residues long. V gave up 5 bases and J gave up 5 bases; unmatched junction bases: 4. Germline CDR1 and CDR2: LGHNA and YNFKEQ. The CDR3, as DNA: TGTGCCAGCAGCAAGGGACTAGCGGGTAACAATGAGCAGTTCTTC. Amino acids: CASSKGLAGNNEQFF.

This clonotype was counted only a few times. The CDR3 loop is CASSPLPPLDSYEQYF. CDR3 DNA: TGTGCCAGCAGCCCTTTGCCCCCTTTGGATTCCTACGAGCAGTACTTC. The V and J genes are TRBV21-1 and TRBJ2-7; the listed D gene, TRBD1, was not tested against the DNA. TRBV21-1 corresponds to a pseudogene. The CDR3 spans 16 residues.

This clonotype has a handful of counts. This chain joins TRBV6-5 and TRBJ2-7; TRBD1 aligns across 11 bases. The germline V gene has CDR1 MNHEY and CDR2 SVGAGI. This CDR3 comprises 15 residues. V shed 3 bases, J shed 4 bases, and the junction held 5 bases outside the gene matches. The CDR3 region is CASSYTDRGPYEQYF. CDR3 coding DNA: TGTGCCAGCAGTTATACGGACAGGGGGCCGTACGAGCAGTACTTC.

The V and J genes are TRBV5-1 and TRBJ2-1; TRBD2 might be the D (6 bases). CDR3 length: 15 amino acids. CDR1 and CDR2 from the germline V gene are SGHRS and YFSETQ. V lost 4 bases and J 4 bases, leaving 15 bases between the germline ends. Here the CDR3 reads CASSNAGGLYNEQFF. CDR3 nucleotides: TGCGCCAGCAGCAACGCCGGGGGTTTATACAATGAGCAGTTCTTC.

This clonotype turned up a few times. V and J are TRBV5-1 and TRBJ1-1; the D is unclear. The CDR3 length is 15 residues. Trimming left V 0 bases short and J 1 base short, with 10 bases between. CDR1 and CDR2 from the germline V gene are SGHRS and YFSETQ. CDR3 sequence (DNA): TGCGCCAGCAGCTTGGAGCGGGGTGGGAACACTGAAGCTTTCTTT. Protein: CASSLERGGNTEAFF.

This clonotype appeared many times. The CDR3 DNA reads TGTGCCAGCAGCTTGGTAGTATTCAATGAGCAGTTCTTC. This sequence encodes CASSLVVFNEQFF. The chain is built from TRBV5-6 and TRBJ2-1; no clear D. Trimming removed 0 bases at V and 6 bases at J, with 7 bases between. The CDR3 contains 13 residues. CDR1 and CDR2 (germline): SGHDT, YYEEEE.

The rearrangement links TRBV5-5 to TRBJ1-6; 7 nucleotides agree with TRBD1. CDR1 is SGHKS, CDR2 YYEKEE, per germline (reference sequence). V trimming: 7 bases; J trimming: 7 bases; junction bases outside the gene matches: 11. The CDR3 has 15 amino acids. The CDR3 region is CASSRGGAPNSPLHF. The CDR3 DNA reads as TGTGCCAGCTCGAGAGGGGGCGCGCCCAATTCACCCCTCCACTTT.

This clonotype has at least ten counts. The J gene is TRBJ1-5, the V gene TRBV6-5; possible D gene TRBD1, 6 bases. Per germline, CDR1 MNHEY and CDR2 SVGAGI. The germline V and J ends were trimmed by 2 bases and 6 bases, with 11 bases remaining between them. This CDR3 spans 14 amino acids. The CDR3 region is CASSYARGGQPQHF. The CDR3 bases are TGTGCCAGCAGTTACGCCAGGGGCGGTCAGCCCCAGCATTTT.

This clonotype was counted at least ten times. V usage is TRBV7-2 and J usage is TRBJ1-2; 7 bases are shared with TRBD1. Trimming at V came to 5 bases and at J to 6 bases, leaving 9 bases not matched to a gene. This CDR3 has 14 amino acids. Germline V gives CDR1 SGHTA, CDR2 FQGNSA. CDR3 sequence reads: CASSPQGSGDGYTF. The DNA of the CDR3 is TGTGCCAGCAGCCCACAGGGGTCGGGGGATGGCTACACCTTC.

Only a few counts were recorded for this clonotype. CDR3 protein: CASSPLAGAQETQYF. The CDR3 bases are TGTGCCAGCAGCCCACTAGCGGGGGCCCAAGAGACCCAGTACTTC. The rearrangement joins TRBV6-1 to TRBJ2-5; TRBD2 matches 11 bases. J lost 1 base, V lost 6 bases, and 4 bases had no gene match. Germline CDR1 is MNHNS and CDR2 is SASEGT. The CDR3 has 15 residues.

V gene TRBV29-1 combines with J gene TRBJ1-1, with D possibly being TRBD1 (6 bases). From germline, CDR1 is SQVTM and CDR2 ANQGSEA. The CDR3 totals 13 residues. V was trimmed by 4 bases and J by 4 bases, leaving 13 bases between them. The CDR3 DNA reads as TGCAGCGTTGGACGTTGGGACACCACTGAAGCTTTCTTT. Amino acids: CSVGRWDTTEAFF.

A few counts support this clonotype. The chain carries TRBV5-6 and TRBJ2-3, with TRBD1 as a possible D gene (6 bases). This CDR3 contains 13 residues. Germline CDR1 is SGHDT and CDR2 is YYEEEE. V was pared by 4 bases and J by 5 bases, with 11 bases between. This CDR3 reads CASSKQGGDTQYF. The CDR3 DNA reads TGTGCCAGCAGCAAACAGGGTGGAGATACGCAGTATTTT.

V and J are TRBV5-8 and TRBJ1-1, with D perhaps matching TRBD1 (6 bases). This CDR3 has 12 amino acids. V lost 6 bases and J 2 bases, leaving 8 bases between the germline ends. CDR1 is SGHTS, CDR2 YDEGEE, per germline. CDR3 sequence: CASTGANTEAFF. CDR3 DNA sequence: TGTGCCAGCACGGGGGCAAACACTGAAGCTTTCTTT. Using reference TRBV5-8 and TRBJ1-1 for the parts outside the CDR3, the full variable domain is EAGVTQSPTHLIKTRGQQATLRCSPISGHTSVYWYQQALGLGLQFLLWYDEGEERNRGNFPPRFSGRQFPNYSSELNVNALELEDSALYLCASTGANTEAFFGQGTRLTVV.

Ten or more counts support this clonotype. This chain joins TRBV12-3 or TRBV12-4 and TRBJ2-7; D remains unclear. Trimming took off 5 bases at V and 9 bases at J, with 20 bases between the two ends. This CDR3 spans 14 amino acids. DNA for the CDR3: TGTGCCAGCAGTGTCGCCGGGCCCTCACGCGGGCAGTACTTC. It encodes CASSVAGPSRGQYF.

There are a few counts of this clonotype. V is TRBV5-1 and J is TRBJ2-3; D tentatively reads TRBD1 or TRBD2 (7 bases each). The V gene lost 0 bases and the J gene lost 4 bases, with 18 bases spanning the gap. The CDR3 contains 17 residues. The germline CDR1 and CDR2 sequences are SGHRS and YFSETQ. The CDR3 loop reads CASSLAGGASVSDTQYF. The CDR3 bases are TGCGCCAGCAGCTTGGCAGGGGGGGCTAGCGTCTCAGATACGCAGTATTTT.

The CDR3 DNA is TGTGCCAGCAGCCACCTCCAGCGGGACAGATCCTACAATGAGCAGTTCTTC. Translated, it gives CASSHLQRDRSYNEQFF. This rearrangement joins TRBV4-2 to TRBJ2-1; D may be TRBD1 or TRBD2 (7 bases each). The CDR3 is 17 amino acids. V lost 3 bases, J lost 1 base, and 16 bases lay in between. Looked up from germline, CDR1 is LGHNA and CDR2 is YNFKEQ.

The chain carries TRBV10-2 and TRBJ1-5, with a weak D call TRBD1 (5 bases). In germline, CDR1 is WSHSY, CDR2 SAAADI. With 7 bases removed from V and 2 bases from J, the gap between germline ends came to 6 bases. This CDR3 has 12 amino acids. The CDR3 DNA reads TGCGCCAGCAAGACAGGCAATCAGCCCCAGCATTTT. As protein: CASKTGNQPQHF.

The chain joins TRBV11-2 to TRBJ2-3; TRBD2 matches at 11 bases. The CDR3 runs 17 residues. Trimming removed 3 bases from V and 3 bases from J; junction bases left unmatched: 8. Germline V gene data show CDR1 as SGHAT and CDR2 as FQNNGV. The chain's CDR3 is CASSFVAGGPGTDTQYF. CDR3 bases: TGTGCCAGCAGCTTTGTAGCGGGAGGGCCTGGGACAGATACGCAGTATTTT.